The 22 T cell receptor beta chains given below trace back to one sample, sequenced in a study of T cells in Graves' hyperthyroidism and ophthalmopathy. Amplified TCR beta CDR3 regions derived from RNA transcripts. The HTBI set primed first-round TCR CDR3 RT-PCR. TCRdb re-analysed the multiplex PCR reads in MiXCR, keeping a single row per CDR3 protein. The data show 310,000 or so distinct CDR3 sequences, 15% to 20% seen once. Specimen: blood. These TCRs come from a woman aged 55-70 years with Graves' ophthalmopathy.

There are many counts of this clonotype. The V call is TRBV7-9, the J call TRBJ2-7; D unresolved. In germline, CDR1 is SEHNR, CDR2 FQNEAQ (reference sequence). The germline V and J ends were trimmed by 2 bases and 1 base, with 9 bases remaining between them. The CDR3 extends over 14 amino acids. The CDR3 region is CASSLMTGSYEQYF. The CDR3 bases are TGTGCCAGCAGCTTAATGACCGGATCCTACGAGCAGTACTTC. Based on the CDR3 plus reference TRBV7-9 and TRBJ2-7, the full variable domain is DTGVSQNPRHKITKRGQNVTFRCDPISEHNRLYWYRQTLGQGPEFLTYFQNEAQLEKSRLLSDRFSAERPKGSFSTLEIQRTEQGDSAMYLCASSLMTGSYEQYFGPGTRLTVT.

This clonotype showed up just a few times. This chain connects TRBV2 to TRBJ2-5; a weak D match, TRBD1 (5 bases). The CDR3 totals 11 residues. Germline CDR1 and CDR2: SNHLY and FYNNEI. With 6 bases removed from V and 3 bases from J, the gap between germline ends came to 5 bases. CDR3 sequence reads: CASRQEETQYF. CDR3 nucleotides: TGTGCCAGCAGACAGGAAGAGACCCAGTACTTC. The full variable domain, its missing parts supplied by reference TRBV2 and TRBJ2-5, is EPEVTQTPSHQVTQMGQEVILRCVPISNHLYFYWYRQILGQKVEFLVSFYNNEISEKSEIFDDQFSVERPDGSNFTLKIRSTKLEDSAMYFCASRQEETQYFGPGTRLLVL.

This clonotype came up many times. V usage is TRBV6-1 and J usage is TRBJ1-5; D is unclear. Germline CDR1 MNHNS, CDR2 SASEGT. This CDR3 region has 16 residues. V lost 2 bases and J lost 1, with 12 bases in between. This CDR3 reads CASSEYHGASNQPQHF. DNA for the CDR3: TGTGCCAGCAGTGAATACCACGGTGCAAGCAATCAGCCCCAGCATTTT.

DNA of the CDR3: TGTGCCAGCAGTCCATTAGCGGGACGCACAGATACGCAGTATTTT. Translating it yields CASSPLAGRTDTQYF. This chain uses TRBV27 with TRBJ2-3; 8 bases are a match to TRBD2. The germline V gene encodes CDR1 MNHEY and CDR2 SMNVEV (reference sequence). There are 15 residues in the CDR3. V dropped 5 bases and J dropped 1; count of bases not matched to a gene: 5.

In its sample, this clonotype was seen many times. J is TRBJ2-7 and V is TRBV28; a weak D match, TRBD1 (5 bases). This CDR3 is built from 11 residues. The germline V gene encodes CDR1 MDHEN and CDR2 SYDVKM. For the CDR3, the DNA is TGTGCAAAGGGGAAAGACTACGAGCAGTACTTC. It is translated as CAKGKDYEQYF.

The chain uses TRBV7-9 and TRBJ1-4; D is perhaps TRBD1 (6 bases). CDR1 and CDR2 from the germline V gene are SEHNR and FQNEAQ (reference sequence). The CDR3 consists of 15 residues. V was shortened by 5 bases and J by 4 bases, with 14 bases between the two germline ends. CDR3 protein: CASSPRTDFNEKLFF. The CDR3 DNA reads TGTGCCAGCAGCCCGAGGACAGATTTTAATGAAAAACTGTTTTTT.

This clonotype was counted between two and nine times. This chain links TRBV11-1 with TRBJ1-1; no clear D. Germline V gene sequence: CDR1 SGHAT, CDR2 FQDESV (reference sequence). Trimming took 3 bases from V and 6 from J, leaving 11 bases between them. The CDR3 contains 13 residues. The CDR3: CASSLDRTAEAFF. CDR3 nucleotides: TGTGCCAGCAGCTTGGACCGGACGGCTGAAGCTTTCTTT.

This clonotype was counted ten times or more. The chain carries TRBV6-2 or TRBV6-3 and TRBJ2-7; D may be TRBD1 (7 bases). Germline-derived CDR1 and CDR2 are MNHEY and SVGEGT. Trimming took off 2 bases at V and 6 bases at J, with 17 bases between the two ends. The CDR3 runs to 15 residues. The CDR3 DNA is TGTGCCAGCAGTTACCGTCCGGAGGGGGCAAGCGAGCAGTACTTC. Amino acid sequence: CASSYRPEGASEQYF.

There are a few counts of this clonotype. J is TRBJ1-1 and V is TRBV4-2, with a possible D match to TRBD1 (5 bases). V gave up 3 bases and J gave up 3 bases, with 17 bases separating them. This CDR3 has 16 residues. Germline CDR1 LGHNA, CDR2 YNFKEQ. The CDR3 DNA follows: TGTGCCAGCAGCCAGGACCGTTATCAGGGAGACACTGAAGCTTTCTTT. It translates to CASSQDRYQGDTEAFF.

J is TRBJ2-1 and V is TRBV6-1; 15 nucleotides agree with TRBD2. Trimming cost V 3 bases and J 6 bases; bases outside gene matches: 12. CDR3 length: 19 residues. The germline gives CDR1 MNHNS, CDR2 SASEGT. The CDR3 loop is CASSEADTPGLAGGNEQFF. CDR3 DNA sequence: TGTGCCAGCAGTGAGGCCGATACTCCGGGACTAGCGGGAGGCAATGAGCAGTTCTTC.

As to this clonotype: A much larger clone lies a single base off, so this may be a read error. CDR3 amino acids: CASSLVYQETQYF. CDR3 nucleotide sequence: TGTGCCAGCAGCTTGGTGTACCAAGAGACCCAGTACTTC. This sequence joins TRBV7-9 and TRBJ2-5; unclear D gene. This CDR3 has 13 residues. Germline V gives CDR1 SEHNR, CDR2 FQNEAQ (reference sequence). Trimming cost V 3 bases and J 0 bases, with 5 bases left between them.

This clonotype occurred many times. In DNA, the CDR3 is TGCGCCAGCAGCTTAAGGGGGCTAAACTACGAGCAGTACTTC. Its protein is CASSLRGLNYEQYF. This rearrangement joins TRBV5-1 to TRBJ2-7; 7 bases align to TRBD1. The V gene's germline CDR1 is SGHRS and CDR2 YFSETQ. The CDR3 has 14 residues. J lost 3 bases, V lost 2 bases, and 5 bases had no gene match.

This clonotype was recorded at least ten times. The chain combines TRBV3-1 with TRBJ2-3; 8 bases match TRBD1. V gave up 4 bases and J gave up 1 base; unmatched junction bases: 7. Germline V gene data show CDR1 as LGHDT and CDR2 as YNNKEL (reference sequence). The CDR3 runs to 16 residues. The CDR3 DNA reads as TGTGCCAGCAGCCCCCGGACAGGGTCTGGCACAGATACGCAGTATTTT. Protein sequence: CASSPRTGSGTDTQYF.

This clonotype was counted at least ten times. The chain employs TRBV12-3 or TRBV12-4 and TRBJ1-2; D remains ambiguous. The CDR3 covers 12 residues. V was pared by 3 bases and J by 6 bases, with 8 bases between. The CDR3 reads CASSFTQNGYTF. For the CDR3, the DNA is TGTGCCAGCAGTTTTACGCAAAATGGCTACACCTTC.

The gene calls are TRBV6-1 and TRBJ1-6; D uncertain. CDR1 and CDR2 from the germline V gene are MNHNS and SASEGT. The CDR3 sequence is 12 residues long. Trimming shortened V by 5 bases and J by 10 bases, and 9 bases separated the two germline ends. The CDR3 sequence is CASSMYRSPLHF. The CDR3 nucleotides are TGTGCCAGCAGTATGTACCGCTCACCCCTCCACTTT.

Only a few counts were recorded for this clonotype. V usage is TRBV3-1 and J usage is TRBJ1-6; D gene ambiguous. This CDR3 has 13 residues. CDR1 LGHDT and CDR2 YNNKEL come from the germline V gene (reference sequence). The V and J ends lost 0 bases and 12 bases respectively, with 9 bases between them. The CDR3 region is CASSQEVGVPLHF. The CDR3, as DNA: TGTGCCAGCAGCCAAGAGGTCGGGGTACCCCTCCACTTT.

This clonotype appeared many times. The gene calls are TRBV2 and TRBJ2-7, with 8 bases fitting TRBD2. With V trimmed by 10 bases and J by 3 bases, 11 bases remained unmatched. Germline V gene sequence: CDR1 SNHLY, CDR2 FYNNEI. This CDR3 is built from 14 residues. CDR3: CAIGGGGSNYEQYF. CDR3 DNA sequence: TGTGCCATCGGGGGGGGCGGGTCCAACTACGAGCAGTACTTC.

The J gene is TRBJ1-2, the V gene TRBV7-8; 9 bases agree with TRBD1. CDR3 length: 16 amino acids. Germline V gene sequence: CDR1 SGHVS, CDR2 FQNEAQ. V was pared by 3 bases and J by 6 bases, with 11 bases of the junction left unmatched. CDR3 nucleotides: TGTGCCAGCAGCTTTGGCGGGGGACAGGGCATAGATGGCTACACCTTC. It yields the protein CASSFGGGQGIDGYTF.

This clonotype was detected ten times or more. For the CDR3, the DNA is TGTGCCAGCTCACTCCAGACAGGGGGTGGCACTGAAGCTTTCTTT. It codes for CASSLQTGGGTEAFF. The chain employs TRBV18 and TRBJ1-1; 9 bases fit TRBD1. From germline, CDR1 is KGHSH and CDR2 LQKENI. Trimming removed 4 bases from V and 4 bases from J; junction bases left unmatched: 7. CDR3 length: 15 residues.

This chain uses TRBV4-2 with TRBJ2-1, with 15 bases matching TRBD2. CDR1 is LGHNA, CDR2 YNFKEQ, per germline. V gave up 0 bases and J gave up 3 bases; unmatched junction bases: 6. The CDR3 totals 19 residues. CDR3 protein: CASSQDQGTSGRFYNEQFF. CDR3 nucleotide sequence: TGTGCCAGCAGCCAAGATCAGGGGACTAGCGGGAGGTTCTACAATGAGCAGTTCTTC.

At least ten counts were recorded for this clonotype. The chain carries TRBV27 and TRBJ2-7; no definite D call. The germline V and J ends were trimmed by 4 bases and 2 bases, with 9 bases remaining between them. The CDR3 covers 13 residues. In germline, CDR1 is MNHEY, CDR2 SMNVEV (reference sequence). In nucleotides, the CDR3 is TGTGCCAGCAGTTCGTACCGCGCCTACGAGCAGTACTTC. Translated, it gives CASSSYRAYEQYF.

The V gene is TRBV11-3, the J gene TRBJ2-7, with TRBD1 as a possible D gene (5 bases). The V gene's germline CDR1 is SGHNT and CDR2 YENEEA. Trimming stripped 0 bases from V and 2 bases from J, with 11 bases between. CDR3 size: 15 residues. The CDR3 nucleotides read TGTGCCAGCAGCTTAGATCTGGACAATGCCTACGAGCAGTACTTC. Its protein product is CASSLDLDNAYEQYF.